The clone carrying this T cell receptor beta chain was counted ten times or more. The antigen remains unidentified. The data belong to a study of CD8 T cells in ankylosing spondylitis. General study points: Significant enrichment of disease-linked clones was reported in matched ankylosing spondylitis synovial fluid.

Molecular-barcoded quantitative 5'-RACE produced these TCR beta libraries. TCRdb ran MiXCR on the 5' RACE reads and lists one entry per CDR3 protein. Of some 140,000 distinct CDR3 sequences listed, about an eighth are singletons. This receptor was taken from a female donor with ankylosing spondylitis or in good health (not recorded which). Sequencing was done on a sample of blood, either unsorted or a sorted T cell fraction (not recorded which).

The CDR3 DNA is TGTGCCAGCAGCTTAGTTCCTAGTTGGGTTAATGAGCAGTTCTTC. It codes for CASSLVPSWVNEQFF. This chain uses TRBV7-8 with TRBJ2-1; D is uncertain. The CDR3 contains 15 residues. The V end was cut by 1 base, the J end by 7 bases, with 14 bases between. Germline loops: CDR1 SGHVS, CDR2 FQNEAQ.